The table lists the clone carrying this TCR beta chain with a count of one. The data belong to a study of T cell responses to AZD1222 COVID-19 vaccine. Generated by immunoSEQ multiplex PCR, the TCRdb table keeps only in-frame clones and is missing some. The sample has 120,000 or so clones; more than 70% are singletons. The sequence was obtained from an adult in good health. Here the sequenced sample was peripheral blood, taken on day 0 of AZD1222 vaccination.

The CDR3: CASSQDYRPGQYF. In DNA, the CDR3 is TGTGCCAGCAGCCAAGATTACCGGCCCGGCCAGTACTTC. This chain connects TRBV3-1 (or the pseudogene TRBV3-2) to TRBJ2-5; no firm D call. The length of the CDR3 is 13 residues. From germline, CDR1 is LGHDT and CDR2 YNNKEL (reference sequence). The V end was cut by 0 bases, the J end by 10 bases, with 12 bases between.